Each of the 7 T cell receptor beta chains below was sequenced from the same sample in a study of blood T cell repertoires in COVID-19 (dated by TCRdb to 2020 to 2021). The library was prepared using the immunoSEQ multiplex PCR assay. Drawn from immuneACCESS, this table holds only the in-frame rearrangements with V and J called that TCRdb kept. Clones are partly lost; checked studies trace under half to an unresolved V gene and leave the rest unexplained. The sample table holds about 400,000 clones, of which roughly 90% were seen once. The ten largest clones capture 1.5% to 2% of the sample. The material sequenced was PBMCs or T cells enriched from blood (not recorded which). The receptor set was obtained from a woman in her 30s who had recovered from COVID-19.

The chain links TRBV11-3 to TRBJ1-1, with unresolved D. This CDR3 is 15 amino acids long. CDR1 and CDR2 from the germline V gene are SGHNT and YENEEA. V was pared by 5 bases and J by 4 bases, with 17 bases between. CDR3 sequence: CASSPTQVSSTEAFF. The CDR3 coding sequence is TGTGCCAGCAGCCCAACGCAGGTGTCCAGCACTGAAGCTTTCTTT.

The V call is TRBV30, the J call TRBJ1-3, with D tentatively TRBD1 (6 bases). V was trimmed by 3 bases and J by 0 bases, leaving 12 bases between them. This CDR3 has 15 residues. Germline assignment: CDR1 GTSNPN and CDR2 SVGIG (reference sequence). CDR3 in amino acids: CAWRPQGYSGNTIYF. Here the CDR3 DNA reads TGTGCCTGGAGGCCTCAGGGGTACTCTGGAAACACCATATATTTT.

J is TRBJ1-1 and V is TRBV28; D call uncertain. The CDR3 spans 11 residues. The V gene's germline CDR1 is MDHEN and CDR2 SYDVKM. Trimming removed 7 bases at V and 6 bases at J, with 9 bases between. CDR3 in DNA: TGTGCCAGCAACGGGTTATCTGAAGCTTTCTTT. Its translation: CASNGLSEAFF.

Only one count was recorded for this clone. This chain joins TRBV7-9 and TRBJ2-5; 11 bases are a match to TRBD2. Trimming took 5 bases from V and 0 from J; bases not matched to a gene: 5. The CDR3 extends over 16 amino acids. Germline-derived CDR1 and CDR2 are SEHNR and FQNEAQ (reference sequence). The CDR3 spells CASSARLAGNQETQYF. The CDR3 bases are TGTGCCAGCAGCGCCCGACTAGCGGGGAACCAAGAGACCCAGTACTTC.

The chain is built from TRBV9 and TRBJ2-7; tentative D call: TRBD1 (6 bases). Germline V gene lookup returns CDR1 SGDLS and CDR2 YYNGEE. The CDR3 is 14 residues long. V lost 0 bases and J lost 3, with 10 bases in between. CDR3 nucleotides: TGTGCCAGCAGCGTAGCAGGGACAAACTACGAGCAGTACTTC. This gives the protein CASSVAGTNYEQYF.

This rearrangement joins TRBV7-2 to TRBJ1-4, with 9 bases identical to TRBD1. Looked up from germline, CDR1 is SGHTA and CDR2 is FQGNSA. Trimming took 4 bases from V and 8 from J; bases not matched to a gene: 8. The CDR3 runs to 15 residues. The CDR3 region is CASSWRGQGGEKLFF. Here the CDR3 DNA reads TGTGCCAGCAGCTGGCGGGGACAGGGTGGAGAAAAACTGTTTTTT.

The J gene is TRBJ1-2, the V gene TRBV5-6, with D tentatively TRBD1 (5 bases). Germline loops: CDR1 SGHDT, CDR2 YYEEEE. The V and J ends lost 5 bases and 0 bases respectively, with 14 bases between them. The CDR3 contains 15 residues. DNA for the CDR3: TGTGCCAGCAGGGTTCAGGGAAACCCTAACTATGGCTACACCTTC. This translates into CASRVQGNPNYGYTF.